Shown below are 8 T cell receptor beta chains from a single sample sequenced in a study of early T cells in non-severe SARS-CoV-2 infection. TCRdb reprocessed the 5' RACE reads via MiXCR and lists one record per CDR3 protein. The profile covers 75,000 to 90,000 distinct CDR3 sequences, with roughly 12% appearing a single time and approximately 1.1% taken by the ten largest. Sequencing used whole blood. These receptors all stem from an adult who was a healthcare worker with PCR-confirmed SARS-CoV-2 infection or an uninfected control (not recorded which).

This clonotype occurred many times. V and J are TRBV7-8 and TRBJ2-4, with D unclear. The CDR3 has 14 amino acids. Trimming pared 4 bases from V and 2 bases from J, leaving 9 bases between. Germline lookup yields CDR1 SGHVS and CDR2 FQNEAQ. This chain's CDR3 is CASSSALPKNIQYF. As DNA, the CDR3 is TGTGCCAGCAGCTCGGCCCTCCCCAAAAACATTCAGTACTTC.

This sequence joins TRBV20-1 and TRBJ2-4, with TRBD1 identical over 8 bases. This CDR3 has 15 residues. After removal of 6 bases from V and 8 bases from J, the junction contained 15 bases not matched to a gene. Germline lookup yields CDR1 DFQATT and CDR2 SNEGSKA (reference sequence). Here the CDR3 DNA reads TGCAGTGCCCACGCGGGCAGGGGGCCTGAATACATTCAGTACTTC. This gives the protein CSAHAGRGPEYIQYF.

The chain uses TRBV6-2 or TRBV6-3 and TRBJ2-3; no clear D. Germline CDR1 MNHEY, CDR2 SVGEGT. The CDR3 sequence is 13 residues long. The V and J ends lost 4 bases and 3 bases respectively, with 8 bases between them. CDR3 sequence: CASSFALTDTQYF. The CDR3 DNA is TGTGCCAGCAGTTTCGCCCTTACAGATACGCAGTATTTT.

This clonotype was detected only a few times. This chain uses TRBV19 with TRBJ2-2; D gene ambiguous. The germline gives CDR1 LNHDA, CDR2 SQIVND (reference sequence). V lost 6 bases to trimming and J lost 0 bases, with 11 bases between them. This CDR3 region has 15 residues. The DNA for the CDR3 is TGTGCCAGTAGCGGACGGGCACCGAACACCGGGGAGCTGTTTTTT. Its translation is CASSGRAPNTGELFF.

This chain connects TRBV11-2 to TRBJ2-3; tentative D call: TRBD2 (6 bases). The CDR3 runs to 16 residues. V lost 2 bases and J lost 0, with 12 bases in between. The germline gives CDR1 SGHAT, CDR2 FQNNGV. This CDR3 is CASSLRPSGSTDTQYF. CDR3 nucleotides: TGTGCCAGCAGCTTACGCCCAAGCGGGAGCACAGATACGCAGTATTTT.

This clonotype has ten or more counts. The chain combines TRBV28 with TRBJ2-2; D gene uncertain. V was shortened by 1 base and J by 6 bases, with 3 bases between the two germline ends. CDR3 size: 12 residues. Looked up from germline, CDR1 is MDHEN and CDR2 is SYDVKM. This chain's CDR3 is CASSLSAGELFF. The DNA of the CDR3 is TGTGCCAGCAGTTTATCGGCCGGGGAGCTGTTTTTT.

The V call is TRBV9, the J call TRBJ1-1; D is undetermined. The CDR3 is 13 residues long. The germline gives CDR1 SGDLS, CDR2 YYNGEE. The ends were cut back, 2 bases at V and 3 bases at J, with 8 bases in the middle. The CDR3 region is CASSVNCDTEAFF. CDR3 bases: TGTGCCAGCAGCGTTAACTGTGACACTGAAGCTTTCTTT.

The chain combines TRBV11-2 with TRBJ2-3; the D is unclear. The germline CDR1 and CDR2 sequences are SGHAT and FQNNGV. V lost 5 bases and J 0 bases, leaving 9 bases between the germline ends. The CDR3 has 14 amino acids. The chain's CDR3 is CASSRLISTDTQYF. CDR3 DNA: TGTGCCAGCAGCCGTCTCATTAGCACAGATACGCAGTATTTT.